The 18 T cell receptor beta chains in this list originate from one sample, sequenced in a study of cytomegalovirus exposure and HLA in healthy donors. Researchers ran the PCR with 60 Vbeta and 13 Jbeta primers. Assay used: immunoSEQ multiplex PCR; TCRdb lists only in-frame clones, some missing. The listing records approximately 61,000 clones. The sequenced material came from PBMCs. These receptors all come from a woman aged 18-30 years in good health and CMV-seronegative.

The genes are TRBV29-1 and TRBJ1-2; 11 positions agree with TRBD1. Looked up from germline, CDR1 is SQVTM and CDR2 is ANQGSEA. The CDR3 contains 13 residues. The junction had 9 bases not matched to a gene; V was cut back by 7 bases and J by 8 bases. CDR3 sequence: CSALYGQGAGYTF. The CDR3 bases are TGCAGCGCCCTGTACGGACAGGGGGCAGGCTACACCTTC. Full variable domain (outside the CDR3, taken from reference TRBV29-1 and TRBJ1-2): SAVISQKPSRDICQRGTSLTIQCQVDSQVTMMFWYRQQPGQSLTLIATANQGSEATYESGFVIDKFPISRPNLTFSTLTVSNMSPEDSSIYLCSALYGQGAGYTFGSGTRLTVV.

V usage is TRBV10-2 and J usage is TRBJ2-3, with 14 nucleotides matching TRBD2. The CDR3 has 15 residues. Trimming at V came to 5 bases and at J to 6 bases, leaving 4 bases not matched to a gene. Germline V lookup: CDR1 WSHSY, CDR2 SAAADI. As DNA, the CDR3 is TGCGCCAGCAGTCCGACTAGCGGGGGGGACGATACGCAGTATTTT. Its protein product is CASSPTSGGDDTQYF.

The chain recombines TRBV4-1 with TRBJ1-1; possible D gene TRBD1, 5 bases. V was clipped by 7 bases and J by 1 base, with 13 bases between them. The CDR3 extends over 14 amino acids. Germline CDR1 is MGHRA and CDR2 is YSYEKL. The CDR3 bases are TGCGCCAGCATCAAGGGGCAGCAGAACACTGAAGCTTTCTTT. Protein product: CASIKGQQNTEAFF.

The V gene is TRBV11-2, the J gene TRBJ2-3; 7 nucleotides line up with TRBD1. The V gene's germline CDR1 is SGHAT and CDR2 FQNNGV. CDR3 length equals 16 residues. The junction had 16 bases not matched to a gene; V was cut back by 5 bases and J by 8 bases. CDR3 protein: CASSPDRRPTSGTQYF. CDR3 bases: TGTGCCAGCAGCCCGGACAGGCGTCCTACCTCGGGTACGCAGTATTTT. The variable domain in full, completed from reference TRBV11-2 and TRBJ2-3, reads EAGVAQSPRYKIIEKRQSVAFWCNPISGHATLYWYQQILGQGPKLLIQFQNNGVVDDSQLPKDRFSAERLKGVDSTLKIQPAKLEDSAVYLCASSPDRRPTSGTQYFGPGTRLTVL.

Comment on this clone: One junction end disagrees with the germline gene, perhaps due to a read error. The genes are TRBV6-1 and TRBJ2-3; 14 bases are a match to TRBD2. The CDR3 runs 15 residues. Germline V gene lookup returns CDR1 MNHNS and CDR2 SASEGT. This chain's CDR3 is CASVRLAGGPDKQYF. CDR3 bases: TGTGCCAGCGTCCGACTAGCGGGAGGGCCAGATAAGCAGTATTTT.

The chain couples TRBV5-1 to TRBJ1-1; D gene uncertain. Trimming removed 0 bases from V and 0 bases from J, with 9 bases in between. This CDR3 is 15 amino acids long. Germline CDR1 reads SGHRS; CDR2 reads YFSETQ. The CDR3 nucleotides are TGCGCCAGCAGCTTGGATCCGGGTATGAACACTGAAGCTTTCTTT. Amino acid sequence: CASSLDPGMNTEAFF. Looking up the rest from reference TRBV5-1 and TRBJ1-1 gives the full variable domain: KAGVTQTPRYLIKTRGQQVTLSCSPISGHRSVSWYQQTPGQGLQFLFEYFSETQRNKGNFPGRFSGRQFSNSRSEMNVSTLELGDSALYLCASSLDPGMNTEAFFGQGTRLTVV.

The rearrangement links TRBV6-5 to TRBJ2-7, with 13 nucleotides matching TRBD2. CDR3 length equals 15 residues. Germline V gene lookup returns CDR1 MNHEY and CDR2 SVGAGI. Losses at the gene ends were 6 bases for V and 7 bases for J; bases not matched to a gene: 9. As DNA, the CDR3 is TGTGCCAGCAGCCCCGGACTAGCGGGGGTGAGTGAGCAGTACTTC. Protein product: CASSPGLAGVSEQYF.

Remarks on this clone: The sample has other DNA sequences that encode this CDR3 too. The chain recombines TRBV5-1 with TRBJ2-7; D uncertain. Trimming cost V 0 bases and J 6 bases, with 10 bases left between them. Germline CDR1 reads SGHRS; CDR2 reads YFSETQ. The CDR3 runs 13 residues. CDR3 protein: CASSLVGGPEQYF. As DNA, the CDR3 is TGCGCCAGCAGCTTGGTAGGTGGGCCCGAGCAGTACTTC. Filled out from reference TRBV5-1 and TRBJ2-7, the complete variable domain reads KAGVTQTPRYLIKTRGQQVTLSCSPISGHRSVSWYQQTPGQGLQFLFEYFSETQRNKGNFPGRFSGRQFSNSRSEMNVSTLELGDSALYLCASSLVGGPEQYFGPGTRLTVT.

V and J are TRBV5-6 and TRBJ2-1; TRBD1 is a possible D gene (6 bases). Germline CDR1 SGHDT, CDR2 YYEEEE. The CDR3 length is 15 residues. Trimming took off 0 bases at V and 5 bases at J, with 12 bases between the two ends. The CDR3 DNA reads TGTGCCAGCAGCTTGGCATGGTCAGGGGACAATGAGCAGTTCTTC. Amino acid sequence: CASSLAWSGDNEQFF.

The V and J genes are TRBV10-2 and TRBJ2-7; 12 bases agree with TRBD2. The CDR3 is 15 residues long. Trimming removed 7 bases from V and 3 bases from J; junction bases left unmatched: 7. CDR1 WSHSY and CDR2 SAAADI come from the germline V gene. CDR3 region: CASNRLAGGLYEQYF. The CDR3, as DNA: TGCGCCAGCAATAGGCTAGCGGGAGGGCTCTACGAGCAGTACTTC.

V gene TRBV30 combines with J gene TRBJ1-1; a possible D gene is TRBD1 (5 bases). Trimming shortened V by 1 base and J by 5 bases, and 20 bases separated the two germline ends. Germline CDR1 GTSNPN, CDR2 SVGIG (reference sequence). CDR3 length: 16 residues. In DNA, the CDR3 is TGTGCCTGGAGTGCCCCTTTAGGGGCTTACGTGACTGAAGCTTTCTTT. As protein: CAWSAPLGAYVTEAFF.

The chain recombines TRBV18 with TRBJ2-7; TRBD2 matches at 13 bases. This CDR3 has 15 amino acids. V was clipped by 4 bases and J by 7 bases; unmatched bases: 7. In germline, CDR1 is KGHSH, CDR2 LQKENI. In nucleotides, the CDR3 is TGTGCCAGCTCACATGGGACTAGCGGGACCCAGGAGCAGTACTTC. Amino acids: CASSHGTSGTQEQYF.

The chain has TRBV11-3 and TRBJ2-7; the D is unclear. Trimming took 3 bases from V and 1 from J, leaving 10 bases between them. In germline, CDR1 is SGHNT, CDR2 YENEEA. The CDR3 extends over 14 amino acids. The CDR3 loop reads CASSFGLGSYEQYF. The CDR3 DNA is TGTGCCAGCAGCTTTGGGCTCGGTTCCTACGAGCAGTACTTC. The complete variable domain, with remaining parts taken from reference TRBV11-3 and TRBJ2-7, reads EAGVVQSPRYKIIEKKQPVAFWCNPISGHNTLYWYLQNLGQGPELLIRYENEEAVDDSQLPKDRFSAERLKGVDSTLKIQPAELGDSAVYLCASSFGLGSYEQYFGPGTRLTVT.

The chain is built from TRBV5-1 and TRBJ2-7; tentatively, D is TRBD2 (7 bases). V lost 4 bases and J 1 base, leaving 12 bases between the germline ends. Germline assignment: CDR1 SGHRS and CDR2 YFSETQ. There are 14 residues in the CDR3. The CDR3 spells CASSGRGFSYEQYF. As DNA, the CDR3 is TGCGCCAGCAGCGGGAGGGGGTTTTCCTACGAGCAGTACTTC.

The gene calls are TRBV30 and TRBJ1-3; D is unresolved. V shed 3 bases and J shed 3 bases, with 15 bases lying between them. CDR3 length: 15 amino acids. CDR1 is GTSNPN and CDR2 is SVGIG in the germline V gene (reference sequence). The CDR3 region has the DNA TGTGCCTGGAGCTACGTCGCAACTCATGGAAACACCATATATTTT. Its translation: CAWSYVATHGNTIYF.

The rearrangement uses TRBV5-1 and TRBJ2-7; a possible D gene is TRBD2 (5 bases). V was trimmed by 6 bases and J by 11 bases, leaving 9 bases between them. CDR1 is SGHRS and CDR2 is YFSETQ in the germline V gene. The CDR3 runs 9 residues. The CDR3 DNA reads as TGCGCCAGCACCGGACTGGAGTACTTC. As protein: CASTGLEYF.

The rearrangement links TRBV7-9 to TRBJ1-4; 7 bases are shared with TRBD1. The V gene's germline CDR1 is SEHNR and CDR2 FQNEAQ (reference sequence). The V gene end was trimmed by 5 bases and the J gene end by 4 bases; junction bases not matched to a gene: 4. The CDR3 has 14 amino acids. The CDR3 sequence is CASSLGTVNEKLFF. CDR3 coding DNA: TGTGCCAGCAGCCTCGGGACAGTTAATGAAAAACTGTTTTTT.

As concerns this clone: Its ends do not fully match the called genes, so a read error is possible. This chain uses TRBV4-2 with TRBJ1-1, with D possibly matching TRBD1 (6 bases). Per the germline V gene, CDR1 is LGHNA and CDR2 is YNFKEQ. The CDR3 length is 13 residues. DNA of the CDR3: TGTGCCAGCAGCCCAATCAGGGGAAGGGAAGATTTCTTT. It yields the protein CASSPIRGREDFF.